This T cell receptor (beta chain) was retrieved from a study of blood T cells in healthy people across ages. Broader study findings: It was held that the diversity estimates obtained from one million T cells were underestimates. The unsorted PBMCs prevented any conclusive comparison of naive versus antigen-experienced cells. Measured against age, TCR beta diversity per million T cells decreased in a roughly linear manner.

Primers used in a second PCR of roughly 6 to 11 cycles were a sample-barcoded 5' primer and a J-beta primer mix. TCRdb re-called the 5' RACE reads with MiXCR, one entry per CDR3 protein. This sample has 1.5 million to 2 million distinct CDR3 sequences, with 39% found just once. Trimming at V came to 2 bases and at J to 4 bases, leaving 17 bases not matched to a gene. The CDR3 is made up of 18 amino acids. Germline V gives CDR1 DFQATT, CDR2 SNEGSKA (reference sequence). This clonotype has a handful of counts. The antigen is unknown. V gene TRBV20-1 combines with J gene TRBJ2-1; 7 bases map to TRBD2. The source material was blood. The clonotype was recovered from a human donor in good health. In nucleotides, the CDR3 is TGCAGTGCTAGACCCAATAATTGGCCTAGCGGTACTTACAATGAGCAGTTCTTC. Translation gives CSARPNNWPSGTYNEQFF.